This TCR beta chain originates from a study of cytomegalovirus exposure and HLA in healthy donors. In the study overall: Around 83% of around 400 genotyped donors fell in the Caucasian-associated ancestry cluster.

The PCR contained 60 Vbeta and 13 Jbeta primers. The protocol was immunoSEQ multiplex PCR, while the TCRdb copy is restricted to in-frame clones and leaves out a portion. The sample holds under 120,000 clones, roughly 78% seen once. Study-level results: Compared with the roughly 700-donor mean, an Asian-associated ancestry cluster reportedly had fewer N-insertions, according to a later analysis.

As regards this clone: Its antigen remains unknown.

The CDR3 is 16 residues long. Germline V CDR1 and CDR2: SGHDT, YYEEEE. With 0 bases removed from V and 9 bases from J, the gap between germline ends came to 16 bases. The sequence came from a woman between 40 and 55 years old in good health and CMV-seronegative. Sequencing input: PBMCs. The rearrangement uses TRBV5-6 and TRBJ2-6; tentative D call: TRBD1 (5 bases). The CDR3 region is CASSLAQGKTLNVLTF. For the CDR3, the DNA is TGTGCCAGCAGCTTGGCGCAGGGAAAGACCCTCAACGTCCTGACTTTC.